This TCR beta chain is drawn from a study of T cell repertoires in cytomegalovirus infection. Study as a whole: Recently described HLA-C-restricted plus well-studied HLA-B-restricted CMV epitopes were used. Both a matching HLA type and CMV infection were indicated by public TCR beta signatures.

General study findings and limits: HLA-C-restricted CMV clonotypes gave the most frequent clonotype in two of eight donors.

In germline, CDR1 is DFQATT, CDR2 SNEGSKA (reference sequence). J lost 2 bases, V lost 3 bases, and 5 bases had no gene match. The CDR3 length is 14 residues. TCRdb fed the reads into MiXCR, producing one record per CDR3 protein. The sample yields under 350,000 distinct CDR3 sequences, approximately 22% seen once. This clonotype showed up just a few times. Its antigen is not known. The rearrangement links TRBV20-1 to TRBJ2-7; 9 nucleotides agree with TRBD1. The TCR sequence derives from a human donor in good health (CMV status not recorded). Some clones in this sample may be carry-over from other donors' samples. This material consisted of cultured PBMCs, taken from culture after CMV antigen stimulation. The DNA of the CDR3 is TGCAGTGCTAGGGGACAGGGCGACCCCTACGAGCAGTACTTC. Protein: CSARGQGDPYEQYF.